A few counts support the clone carrying this T cell receptor (beta chain). Its antigen is still unknown. Germline CDR1 is MNHEY and CDR2 is SVGAGI. Trimming cost V 6 bases and J 6 bases, with 12 bases left between them. This CDR3 is built from 12 residues. This sample was included in a study of T-cell memory formation after mild COVID-19. TCRdb ran MiXCR on the 5' RACE reads and lists one entry per CDR3 protein. The sample has hundreds of thousands of distinct CDR3 sequences, over 20% seen once. Findings of the study overall: CD4/CD8 balance characterized clones contracting day 15 to 85, and CD4+ skew characterized later expanders.

The chain is built from TRBV6-5 and TRBJ2-7; D ambiguous. The source is an adult woman who had mild COVID-19 (a few samples of this study predate the infection). Cell type and time point are not known. Source material: PBMCs or a T cell subset sorted from them (not recorded which). The CDR3 DNA follows: TGTGCCAGCAGCGCATTAAGAACCGAGCAGTACTTC. Amino acids: CASSALRTEQYF.